This T cell receptor beta chain was observed in a study of PD-1 blockade in classical Hodgkin lymphoma. Method: immunoSEQ multiplex PCR; TCRdb's copy keeps in-frame clones and lacks some. The profile covers about 60,000 clones, with around nine tenths appearing a single time and approximately 9.9% taken by the ten largest. Every single patient, without exception, relapsed after autologous stem cell transplantation, and brentuximab vedotin exposure varied. The CDR3 covers 16 residues. The germline CDR1 and CDR2 sequences are MGHDK and SYGVNS. V gave up 5 bases and J gave up 0 bases, with 15 bases separating them.

The V and J genes are TRBV25-1 and TRBJ2-3; D might be TRBD1 (6 bases). Sample: peripheral blood mononuclear cells (PBMCs), taken at baseline. This TCR was recovered from a human donor with classical Hodgkin lymphoma. The CDR3: CASSPFTGFSTDTQYF. In DNA form, the CDR3 reads TGTGCCAGCAGTCCATTTACAGGGTTTAGCACAGATACGCAGTATTTT. Filled out from reference TRBV25-1 and TRBJ2-3, the complete variable domain reads EADIYQTPRYLVIGTGKKITLECSQTMGHDKMYWYQQDPGMELHLIHYSYGVNSTEKGDLSSESTVSRIRTEHFPLTLESARPSHTSQYLCASSPFTGFSTDTQYFGPGTRLTVL.